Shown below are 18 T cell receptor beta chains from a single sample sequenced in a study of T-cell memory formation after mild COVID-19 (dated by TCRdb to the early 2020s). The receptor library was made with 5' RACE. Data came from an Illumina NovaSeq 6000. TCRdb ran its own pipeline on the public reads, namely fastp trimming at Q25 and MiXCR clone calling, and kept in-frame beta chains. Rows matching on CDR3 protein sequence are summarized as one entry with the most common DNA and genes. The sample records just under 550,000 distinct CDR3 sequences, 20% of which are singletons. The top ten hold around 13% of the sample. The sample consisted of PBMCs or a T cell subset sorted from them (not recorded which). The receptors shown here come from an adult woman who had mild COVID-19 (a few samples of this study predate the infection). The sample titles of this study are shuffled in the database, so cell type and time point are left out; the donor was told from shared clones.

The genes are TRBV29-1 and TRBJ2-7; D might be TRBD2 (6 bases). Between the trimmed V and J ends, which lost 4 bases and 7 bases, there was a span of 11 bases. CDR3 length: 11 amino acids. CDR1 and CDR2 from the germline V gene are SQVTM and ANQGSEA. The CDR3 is CSVGGVGEQYF. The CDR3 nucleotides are TGCAGCGTTGGCGGGGTGGGGGAGCAGTACTTC.

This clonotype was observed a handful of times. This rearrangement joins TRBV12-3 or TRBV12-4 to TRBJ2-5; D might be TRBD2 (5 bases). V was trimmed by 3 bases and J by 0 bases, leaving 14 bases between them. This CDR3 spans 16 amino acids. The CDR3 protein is CASSLNPSLYQETQYF. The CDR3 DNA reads TGTGCCAGCAGTTTGAATCCTAGCCTGTACCAAGAGACCCAGTACTTC.

CDR3 residues: CASSYSPAGVDEQYF. For the CDR3, the DNA is TGTGCCAGCAGTTACTCCCCCGCCGGGGTCGACGAGCAGTACTTC. The V gene is TRBV6-5, the J gene TRBJ2-7, with D perhaps TRBD2 (5 bases). Trimming removed 0 bases at V and 5 bases at J, with 14 bases between. The V gene's germline CDR1 is MNHEY and CDR2 SVGAGI. The CDR3 has 15 amino acids.

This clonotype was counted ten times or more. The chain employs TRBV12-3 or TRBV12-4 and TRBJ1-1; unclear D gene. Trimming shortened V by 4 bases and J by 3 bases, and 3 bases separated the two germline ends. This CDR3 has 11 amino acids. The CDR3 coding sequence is TGTGCCAGCAGTTCCTACACTGAAGCTTTCTTT. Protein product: CASSSYTEAFF.

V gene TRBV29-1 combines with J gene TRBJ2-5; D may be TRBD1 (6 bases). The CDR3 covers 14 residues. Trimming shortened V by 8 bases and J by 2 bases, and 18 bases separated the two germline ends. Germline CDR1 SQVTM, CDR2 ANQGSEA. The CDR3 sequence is CSLRIRDKQETQYF. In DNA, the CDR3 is TGCAGCCTTAGAATCCGGGACAAACAAGAGACCCAGTACTTC.

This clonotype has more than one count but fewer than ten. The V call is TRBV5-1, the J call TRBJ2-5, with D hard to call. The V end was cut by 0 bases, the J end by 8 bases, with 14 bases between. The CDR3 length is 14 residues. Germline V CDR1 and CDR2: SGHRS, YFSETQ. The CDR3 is CASSLGAVSSTQYF. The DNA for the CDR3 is TGCGCCAGCAGCTTGGGGGCAGTTAGTTCTACCCAGTACTTC. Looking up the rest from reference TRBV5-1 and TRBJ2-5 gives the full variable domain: KAGVTQTPRYLIKTRGQQVTLSCSPISGHRSVSWYQQTPGQGLQFLFEYFSETQRNKGNFPGRFSGRQFSNSRSEMNVSTLELGDSALYLCASSLGAVSSTQYFGPGTRLLVL.

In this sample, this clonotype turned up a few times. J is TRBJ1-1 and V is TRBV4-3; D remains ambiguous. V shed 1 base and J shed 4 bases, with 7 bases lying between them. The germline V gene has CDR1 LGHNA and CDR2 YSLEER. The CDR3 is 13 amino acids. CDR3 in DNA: TGCGCCAGCAGCCAAGGCTATCCCACTGAAGCTTTCTTT. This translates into CASSQGYPTEAFF.

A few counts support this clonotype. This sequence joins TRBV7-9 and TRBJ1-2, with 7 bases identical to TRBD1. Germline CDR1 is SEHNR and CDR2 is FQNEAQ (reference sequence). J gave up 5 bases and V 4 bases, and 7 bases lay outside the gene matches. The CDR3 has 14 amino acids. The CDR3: CASSSDRARYGYTF. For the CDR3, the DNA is TGTGCCAGCAGCTCCGACAGGGCTCGTTATGGCTACACCTTC.

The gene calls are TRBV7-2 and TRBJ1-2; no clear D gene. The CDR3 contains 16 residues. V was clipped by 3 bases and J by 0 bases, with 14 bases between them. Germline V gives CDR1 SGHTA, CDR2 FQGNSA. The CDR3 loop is CASSFTSRISNYGYTF. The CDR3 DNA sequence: TGTGCCAGCAGCTTTACCTCCCGGATCTCTAACTATGGCTACACCTTC. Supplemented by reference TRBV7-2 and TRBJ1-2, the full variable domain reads GAGVSQSPSNKVTEKGKDVELRCDPISGHTALYWYRQSLGQGLEFLIYFQGNSAPDKSGLPSDRFSAERTGGSVSTLTIQRTQQEDSAVYLCASSFTSRISNYGYTFGSGTRLTVV.

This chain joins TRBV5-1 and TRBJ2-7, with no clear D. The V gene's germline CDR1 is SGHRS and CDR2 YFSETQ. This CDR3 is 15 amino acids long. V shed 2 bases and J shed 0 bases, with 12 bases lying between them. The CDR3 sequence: CASSFGVSGSYEQYF. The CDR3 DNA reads TGCGCCAGCAGCTTTGGGGTTTCGGGCTCCTACGAGCAGTACTTC.

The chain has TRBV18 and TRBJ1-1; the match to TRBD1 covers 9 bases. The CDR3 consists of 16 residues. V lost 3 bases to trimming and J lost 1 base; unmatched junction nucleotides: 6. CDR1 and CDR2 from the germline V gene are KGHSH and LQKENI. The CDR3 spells CASSPPGQGRNTEAFF. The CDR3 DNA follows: TGTGCCAGCTCACCTCCCGGACAGGGGAGGAACACTGAAGCTTTCTTT. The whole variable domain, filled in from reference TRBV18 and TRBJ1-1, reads NAGVMQNPRHLVRRRGQEARLRCSPMKGHSHVYWYRQLPEEGLKFMVYLQKENIIDESGMPKERFSAEFPKEGPSILRIQQVVRGDSAAYFCASSPPGQGRNTEAFFGQGTRLTVV.

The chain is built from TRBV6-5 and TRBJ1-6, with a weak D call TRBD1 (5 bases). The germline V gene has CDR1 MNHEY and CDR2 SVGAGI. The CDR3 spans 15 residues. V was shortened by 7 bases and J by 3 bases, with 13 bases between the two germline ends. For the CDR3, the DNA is TGTGCCAGCAACGGGGGGACCCGCTATAATTCACCCCTCCACTTT. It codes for CASNGGTRYNSPLHF.

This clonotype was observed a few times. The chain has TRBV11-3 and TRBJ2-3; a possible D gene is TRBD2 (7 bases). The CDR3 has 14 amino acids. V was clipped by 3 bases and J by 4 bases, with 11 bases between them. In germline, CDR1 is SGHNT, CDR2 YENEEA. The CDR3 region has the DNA TGTGCCAGCAGCTTTAGGGGGGGACCAGATACGCAGTATTTT. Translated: CASSFRGGPDTQYF.

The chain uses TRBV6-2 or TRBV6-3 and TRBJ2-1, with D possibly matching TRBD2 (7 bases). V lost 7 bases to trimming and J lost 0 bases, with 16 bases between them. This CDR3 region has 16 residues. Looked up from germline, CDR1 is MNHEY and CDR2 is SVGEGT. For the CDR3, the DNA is TGTGCCAGCACCGAACTCGGGGGGCGCTCCTACAATGAGCAGTTCTTC. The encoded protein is CASTELGGRSYNEQFF.

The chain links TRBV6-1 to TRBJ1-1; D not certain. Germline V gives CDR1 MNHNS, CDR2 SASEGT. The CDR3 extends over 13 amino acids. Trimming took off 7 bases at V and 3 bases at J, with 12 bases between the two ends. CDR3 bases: TGTGCCAGCATGACACAGCAGGACACTGAAGCTTTCTTT. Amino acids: CASMTQQDTEAFF.

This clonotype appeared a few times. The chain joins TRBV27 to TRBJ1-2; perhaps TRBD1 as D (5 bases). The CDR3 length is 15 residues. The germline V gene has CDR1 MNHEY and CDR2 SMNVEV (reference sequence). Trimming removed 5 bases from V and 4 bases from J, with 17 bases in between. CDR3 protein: CASSPTGQGGYGYTF. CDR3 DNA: TGTGCCAGCAGTCCCACGGGGCAGGGTGGCTATGGCTACACCTTC.

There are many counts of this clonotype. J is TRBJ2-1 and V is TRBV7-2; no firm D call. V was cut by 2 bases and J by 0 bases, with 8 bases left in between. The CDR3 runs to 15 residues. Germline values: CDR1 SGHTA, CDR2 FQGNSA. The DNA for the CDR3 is TGTGCCAGCAGCTTATCGGTTAGCTCCTACAATGAGCAGTTCTTC. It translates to CASSLSVSSYNEQFF.

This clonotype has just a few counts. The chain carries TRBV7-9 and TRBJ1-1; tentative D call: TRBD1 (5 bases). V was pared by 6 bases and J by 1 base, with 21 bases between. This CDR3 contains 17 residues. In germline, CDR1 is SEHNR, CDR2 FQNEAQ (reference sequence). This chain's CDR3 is CASRGRGEGRTNTEAFF. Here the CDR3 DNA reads TGTGCCAGCAGAGGCCGAGGGGAGGGCAGGACGAACACTGAAGCTTTCTTT.